The rows below give T cell receptor beta chains drawn from one sample of a study of control samples from healthy donors and cancer patients. Assay used: immunoSEQ multiplex PCR; TCRdb lists only in-frame clones, some missing. The sample gives tens of thousands of clones, under 95% of which show up once; over 0.95% is in the top ten. Sequencing used PBMCs. All receptors come from a woman between 40 and 50 years old with lung cancer. CDR3s include the opening cysteine and the closing phenylalanine or tryptophan. Each record gives: J gene, D gene, clone size, V gene, CDR3 protein, CDR3 DNA. The D gene is left open where the match is weak. For some rows the clone size is stated as once, few or many, or as a class when expanded; others skip it.

TRBJ2-7,NA,NA,TRBV24-1,CATSDPGRPGEQYF,TGTGCCACCAGTGATCCGGGACGCCCGGGCGAGCAGTACTTC
TRBJ1-4,NA,NA,TRBV4-2,CASSSSDRALNEKLFF,TGTGCCAGCAGCTCCAGCGACCGGGCTTTAAATGAAAAACTGTTTTTT
TRBJ1-2,TRBD1,NA,TRBV7-9,CASSSGQGDGYTF,TGTGCCAGCAGCTCGGGACAGGGGGACGGCTACACCTTC
TRBJ2-1,NA,NA,TRBV4-1,CASSQDLGNYNEQFF,TGCGCCAGCAGCCAAGATTTAGGAAACTACAATGAGCAGTTCTTC
TRBJ1-1,NA,once,TRBV14,CASSSQENTEAFF,TGTGCCAGCAGCTCTCAAGAGAACACTGAAGCTTTCTTT
TRBJ1-5,TRBD1,few,TRBV4-1,CASSPLTGGTQPQHF,TGCGCCAGCAGCCCCCTGACAGGGGGCACTCAGCCCCAGCATTTT
TRBJ1-3,NA,once,TRBV5-1,CASSLAGTAPALSGNTIYF,TGCGCCAGCAGCTTGGCCGGGACCGCACCTGCCCTCTCTGGAAACACCATATATTTT
TRBJ1-2,NA,NA,TRBV3-1/TRBV3-2,CASSQGGGRQSNYGYTF,TGTGCCAGCAGCCAAGGGGGGGGACGGCAGTCTAACTATGGCTACACCTTC
TRBJ1-5,NA,once,TRBV19,CASSILAIKEDQPQHF,TGTGCCAGTAGTATTTTGGCAATAAAGGAGGATCAGCCCCAGCATTTT
TRBJ1-4,NA,NA,TRBV3-1/TRBV3-2,CASSQEKGNEKLFF,TGTGCCAGCAGCCAAGAAAAGGGGAATGAAAAACTGTTTTTT
TRBJ2-1,TRBD2,NA,TRBV4-1,CASSQEKGTSDFHEQFF,TGCGCCAGCAGCCAAGAGAAGGGGACTAGCGATTTTCATGAGCAGTTCTTC
TRBJ2-3,NA,NA,TRBV19,CASKRAYSTDTQYF,TGTGCCAGTAAGAGGGCTTATAGCACAGATACGCAGTATTTT
TRBJ1-5,NA,NA,TRBV6-5,CASRAGLGQPQHF,TGTGCCAGCAGGGCGGGGCTTGGTCAGCCCCAGCATTTT
TRBJ1-6,TRBD1,NA,TRBV28,CASSRTGEGSPLHF,TGTGCCAGCAGTCGAACAGGGGAGGGTTCACCCCTCCACTTT
TRBJ1-2,NA,NA,TRBV27,CASRPSGLRGGYTF,TGTGCCAGCCGGCCCTCGGGTCTCCGAGGGGGCTACACCTTC
TRBJ1-6,NA,NA,TRBV9,CASSVGPWGGRNSPLHF,TGTGCCAGCAGCGTAGGCCCTTGGGGCGGACGGAATTCACCCCTCCACTTT
TRBJ1-4,NA,NA,TRBV29-1,CSVGWVNEKLFF,TGCAGCGTTGGTTGGGTTAATGAAAAACTGTTTTTT
TRBJ2-7,NA,NA,TRBV27,CASSGGSIKPWEQYF,TGTGCCAGCAGTGGTGGGTCGATCAAACCGTGGGAGCAGTACTTC
TRBJ1-4,NA,NA,TRBV7-9,CASSLRPNEKLFF,TGTGCCAGCAGCTTAAGGCCTAATGAAAAACTGTTTTTT
TRBJ1-2,TRBD1,NA,TRBV24-1,CATSDPDRGDYGYTF,TGTGCCACCAGTGACCCTGACAGGGGGGACTATGGCTACACCTTC
TRBJ2-2,NA,once,TRBV5-1,CASSARTTSPNTGELFF,TGCGCCAGCAGCGCCAGGACGACTAGTCCGAACACCGGGGAGCTGTTTTTT
TRBJ1-3,NA,NA,TRBV7-3,CASSLGNAGDTIYF,TGTGCCAGCAGCTTAGGAAACGCGGGGGACACCATATATTTT
TRBJ1-2,NA,NA,TRBV5-8,CASSQNPGRVNGYTF,TGTGCCAGCAGCCAGAATCCGGGCCGCGTAAATGGCTACACCTTC
TRBJ1-5,TRBD1,NA,TRBV5-1,CASSSGQVNQPQHF,TGCGCCAGCAGCTCTGGACAGGTCAATCAGCCCCAGCATTTT
TRBJ2-1,TRBD2,NA,TRBV9,CASSVSGGSSYNEQFF,TGTGCCAGCAGCGTCTCGGGGGGTAGCTCCTACAATGAGCAGTTCTTC
TRBJ1-1,NA,NA,TRBV12-3/TRBV12-4,CASLQAGIQAFF,TGTGCCAGCCTCCAGGCGGGGATCCAAGCTTTCTTT
TRBJ2-7,NA,once,TRBV28,CASSFVSYEQYF,TGTGCCAGCAGTTTTGTGTCCTACGAGCAGTACTTC
TRBJ1-4,NA,NA,TRBV7-9,CASSLAGAGTNEKLFF,TGTGCCAGCAGCTTAGCGGGGGCCGGGACTAATGAAAAACTGTTTTTT
TRBJ1-1,NA,NA,TRBV5-6,CASSEAGVMNTEAFF,TGTGCCAGCAGCGAGGCAGGGGTGATGAACACTGAAGCTTTCTTT
TRBJ2-5,NA,NA,TRBV3-1/TRBV3-2,CASSQLGGHQETQYF,TGTGCCAGCAGCCAACTGGGCGGACATCAAGAGACCCAGTACTTC
TRBJ2-3,NA,NA,TRBV2,CASSRTGTDTQYF,TGTGCCAGCAGTCGGACAGGCACAGATACGCAGTATTTT
TRBJ1-2,TRBD1,NA,TRBV28,CASSPGQGGGYTF,TGTGCCAGCAGCCCGGGACAGGGGGGCGGCTACACCTTC
TRBJ1-6,NA,NA,TRBV6-5,CASSYSGQGKSPLHF,TGTGCCAGCAGTTACTCGGGGCAGGGGAAATCACCCCTCCACTTT
TRBJ1-1,TRBD1,NA,TRBV19,CASSSGQGRTEAFF,TGTGCCAGTAGTTCGGGACAGGGGAGAACTGAAGCTTTCTTT
TRBJ2-6,NA,NA,TRBV28,CASSLNFWGEPGANVLTF,TGTGCCAGCAGTTTAAACTTCTGGGGAGAGCCTGGGGCCAACGTCCTGACTTTC
TRBJ1-1,NA,NA,TRBV5-1,CASSLLGITDLLAFF,TGCGCCAGCAGCTTGTTGGGGATAACGGATCTCTTGGCTTTCTTT
TRBJ2-5,TRBD1,NA,TRBV28,CASSLGAGTAQETQYF,TGTGCCAGCAGTTTAGGGGCTGGGACAGCGCAAGAGACCCAGTACTTC
TRBJ2-5,NA,NA,TRBV7-2,CASSLGGLETQYF,TGTGCCAGCAGCTTAGGAGGGCTAGAGACCCAGTACTTC
TRBJ2-6,TRBD2,NA,TRBV19,CARTGTGGYEANVLTF,TGTGCCAGAACCGGGACGGGGGGGTATGAGGCCAACGTCCTGACTTTC
TRBJ2-7,NA,once,TRBV6-5,CASTQDSYSNYEQYF,TGTGCCAGCACTCAGGACTCTTACTCCAACTACGAGCAGTACTTC
TRBJ2-7,NA,once,TRBV11-2,CASSNAELFYEQYF,TGTGCCAGCAGCAACGCCGAACTCTTCTACGAGCAGTACTTC
TRBJ1-1,TRBD1,NA,TRBV11-3,CASSSLPRDRGKVVTEAFF,TGTGCCAGCAGCTCTCTCCCCCGGGACAGGGGGAAAGTGGTCACTGAAGCTTTCTTT
TRBJ2-7,NA,NA,TRBV11-2,CASSPNFWQVNEQYF,TGTGCCAGCAGCCCCAATTTTTGGCAGGTGAACGAGCAGTACTTC
TRBJ2-2,TRBD2,NA,TRBV10-3,CAISGMAGDPNTGELFF,TGTGCCATCAGTGGGATGGCGGGGGACCCGAACACCGGGGAGCTGTTTTTT
TRBJ2-1,NA,NA,TRBV6-5,CASSYAGQVAGNEQFF,TGTGCCAGCAGTTACGCCGGACAGGTAGCGGGAAATGAGCAGTTCTTC
TRBJ1-4,NA,NA,TRBV27,CASSDLRATEEKLFF,TGTGCCAGCAGCGACCTCCGGGCCACTGAAGAAAAACTGTTTTTT
TRBJ1-1,NA,NA,TRBV30,CAWIVILNTEAFF,TGTGCCTGGATTGTCATTTTGAACACTGAAGCTTTCTTT
TRBJ1-2,NA,NA,TRBV7-8,CASSLHRDQAGYTF,TGTGCCAGCAGCCTCCATAGGGATCAGGCTGGCTACACCTTC
TRBJ1-1,NA,NA,TRBV28,CASRLGGKWSGTEAFF,TGTGCCAGCAGGCTGGGGGGGAAGTGGTCTGGGACTGAAGCTTTCTTT
TRBJ1-3,NA,NA,TRBV6-5,CASSTGRHSGNTIYF,TGTGCCAGCAGCACGGGACGGCACTCTGGAAACACCATATATTTT
TRBJ2-3,NA,NA,TRBV7-9,CASSDTDTQYF,TGTGCCAGCAGCGATACAGATACGCAGTATTTT
TRBJ1-6,NA,once,TRBV4-2,CASSPQGNDALHF,TGTGCCAGCAGCCCCCAGGGAAATGATGCCCTCCACTTT
TRBJ2-1,NA,once,TRBV19,CASSMMGGSSYNEQFF,TGTGCCAGTAGTATGATGGGGGGCAGCTCCTACAATGAGCAGTTCTTC
TRBJ2-4,NA,NA,TRBV7-9,CASSRPPDSIQYF,TGTGCCAGCAGCCGACCTCCAGACAGCATTCAGTACTTC
TRBJ2-3,NA,NA,TRBV6-5,CATNARYSSTDTQYF,TGTGCCACCAACGCAAGATATTCTAGCACAGATACGCAGTATTTT
TRBJ1-2,NA,NA,TRBV29-1,CSVGDSYGYTF,TGCAGCGTCGGCGACAGCTATGGCTACACCTTC
TRBJ1-3,NA,NA,TRBV9,CASSVGTFSGNTIYF,TGTGCCAGCAGCGTAGGGACTTTCTCTGGAAACACCATATATTTT
TRBJ1-2,NA,NA,TRBV19,CASSISAGAGGYTF,TGTGCCAGTAGTATTTCGGCAGGGGCAGGAGGCTACACCTTC